These T cell receptor beta chains were read from a single sample in a study of blood T cell repertoires in COVID-19. Measured with immunoSEQ multiplex PCR; TCRdb has only the in-frame clones, and not every one. The data hold around 82,000 clones, with roughly 85% observed a single time. The sample was peripheral blood. The receptors stem from a man between 45 and 60 years old with COVID-19, enrolled during active disease. The CDR3 runs from the conserved cysteine through the conserved F or W. D genes are given only for firm matches. Not every row has a clone size; where given, it reads once, few, many or a size class.

>TRBD2|TRBJ2-2|once|TRBV19
CASSIEAGFANTGELFF
TGTGCCAGTAGTATAGAAGCGGGGTTCGCGAACACCGGGGAGCTGTTTTTT
>.|TRBJ1-4|.|TRBV2
CASGWIGEKLFF
TGTGCCAGCGGGTGGATCGGGGAAAAACTGTTTTTT
>.|TRBJ1-1|.|TRBV19
CASSIPGTEAFF
TGTGCCAGTAGCATACCGGGTACTGAAGCTTTCTTT
>.|TRBJ1-3|.|TRBV7-9
CASSLVSGGSGNTIYF
TGTGCCAGCAGCTTAGTTAGCGGGGGTTCTGGAAACACCATATATTTT
>TRBD1|TRBJ2-4|.|TRBV19
CASRDGDSLAKNIQYF
TGTGCCAGTAGAGATGGGGACAGTTTAGCCAAAAACATTCAGTACTTC
>.|TRBJ2-2|.|TRBV6-5
CASSYVGSAGELFF
TGTGCCAGCAGTTACGTCGGTAGCGCCGGGGAGCTGTTTTTT
>TRBD1|TRBJ1-2|.|TRBV29-1
CSAATGGPYTF
TGCAGCGCCGCGACAGGGGGGCCCTACACCTTC
>.|TRBJ1-3|few|TRBV27
CASSFTGGNTIYF
TGTGCCAGCAGTTTCACAGGTGGAAACACCATATATTTT
>.|TRBJ2-7|once|TRBV6-5
CASSKTGTYEQYF
TGTGCCAGCAGTAAGACAGGTACCTACGAGCAGTACTTC
>.|TRBJ1-5|.|TRBV28
CASSPFQGRGNQPQHF
TGTGCCAGCAGTCCCTTCCAGGGCCGGGGCAATCAGCCCCAGCATTTT
>TRBD2|TRBJ2-7|.|TRBV24-1
CATSDGGGPTSYEQYF
TGTGCCACCAGTGACGGCGGGGGACCGACCTCCTACGAGCAGTACTTC
>TRBD1|TRBJ1-2|.|TRBV15
CATSRGGTGGYGYTF
TGTGCCACCAGCAGAGGCGGGACAGGGGGCTATGGCTACACCTTC
>TRBD1|TRBJ2-1|.|TRBV5-1
CASSLGQGSYNEQFF
TGCGCCAGCAGCCTTGGACAGGGTTCGTACAATGAGCAGTTCTTC
>TRBD1|TRBJ1-5|.|TRBV10-3
CAISEPGQGNQPQHF
TGTGCCATCAGTGAGCCAGGACAGGGGAATCAGCCCCAGCATTTT
>.|TRBJ2-3|.|TRBV27
CASSLSGGLADTQYF
TGTGCCAGCAGTCTTAGCGGTGGTCTCGCTGATACGCAGTATTTT
>.|TRBJ2-3|few|TRBV4-1
CASSQGTRFGPTQYF
TGCGCCAGCAGCCAAGGGACAAGATTCGGGCCTACGCAGTATTTT
>TRBD2|TRBJ2-3|.|TRBV29-1
CSVGLAGGTTSTDTQYF
TGCAGCGTTGGACTAGCGGGAGGTACAACTAGCACAGATACGCAGTATTTT
>.|TRBJ1-1|.|TRBV19
CASQRTPNEAFF
TGTGCCAGTCAACGGACACCGAACGAAGCTTTCTTT
>TRBD2|TRBJ2-1|.|TRBV7-3
CASSLNVAGYYNEQFF
TGTGCCAGCAGCTTAAATGTAGCGGGGTACTACAATGAGCAGTTCTTC
>.|TRBJ2-1|.|TRBV19
CATSAVYNKQFF
TGTGCCACCTCAGCGGTCTACAATAAGCAGTTCTTC
>.|TRBJ2-7|.|TRBV30
CAFRADNYEQYF
TGTGCCTTTAGAGCGGATAACTACGAGCAGTACTTC
>TRBD1|TRBJ1-1|.|TRBV25-1
CASNFAGGGTEAFF
TGTGCCAGCAATTTCGCAGGGGGCGGGACTGAAGCTTTCTTT